This T cell receptor beta chain was recorded in a study of T-cell reconstitution after alpha-beta-depleted transplantation in children. For TCRbeta, the library was prepared with unique molecular identifiers. TCRdb redid the calling of the PCR reads with MiXCR, one entry per CDR3 protein. Found here are about 400,000 distinct CDR3 sequences, just over 20% of them singletons; the top ten hold 3.5% to 4%. This clonotype is labeled as medium-sized. Germline CDR1 reads SGHRS; CDR2 reads YFSETQ. The CDR3 is 16 amino acids. J lost 8 bases, V lost 5 bases, and 14 bases had no gene match. The chain carries TRBV5-1 and TRBJ2-1; 9 bases map to TRBD2. The clonotype was recovered from a human donor who donated a stem cell graft to a child with acute myeloid leukemia. The material was PBMCs from the stem cell graft donor, obtained from the stem cell graft. CDR3 in DNA: TGCGCCAGCAGTTTTGGGACTAGCCCAAGGGGCCATGAGCAGTTCTTC. Its translation: CASSFGTSPRGHEQFF.